Only a few counts were recorded for the clone carrying this TCR beta chain. The antigen is undetermined. Researchers ran the PCR with 60 Vbeta and 13 Jbeta primers. The method was immunoSEQ multiplex PCR; TCRdb's version includes in-frame clones alone and lacks a portion of them. The sample consists of under 250,000 clones, just over 75% of them appearing once. Though probably carrying unrecorded immune exposures, donors were nominally healthy at sampling. The sample is drawn from a study of cytomegalovirus exposure and HLA in healthy donors. Whole-study context: Most genotyped donors, approximately 77% of 398, had Caucasian-associated genetic ancestry. Study-wide results and caveats: Some V segments could not be told apart, so they were left out, TRBV6-2 and TRBV6-3 among them. Common viral pathogens (according to a later analysis) appeared linked to several of the most significant clusters.

Germline loops: CDR1 LNHDA, CDR2 SQIVND (reference sequence). The CDR3 extends over 17 amino acids. The V gene end was trimmed by 4 bases and the J gene end by 4 bases; junction bases not matched to a gene: 12. The J gene is TRBJ2-1, the V gene TRBV19; 8 bases map to TRBD1. Sequencing was carried out using PBMCs. The clonotype originates from a man younger than 35 in good health and CMV-seronegative. The CDR3: CASSTWGPDRGYNEQFF. In nucleotides, the CDR3 is TGTGCCAGTAGTACCTGGGGGCCCGACAGGGGTTACAATGAGCAGTTCTTC.